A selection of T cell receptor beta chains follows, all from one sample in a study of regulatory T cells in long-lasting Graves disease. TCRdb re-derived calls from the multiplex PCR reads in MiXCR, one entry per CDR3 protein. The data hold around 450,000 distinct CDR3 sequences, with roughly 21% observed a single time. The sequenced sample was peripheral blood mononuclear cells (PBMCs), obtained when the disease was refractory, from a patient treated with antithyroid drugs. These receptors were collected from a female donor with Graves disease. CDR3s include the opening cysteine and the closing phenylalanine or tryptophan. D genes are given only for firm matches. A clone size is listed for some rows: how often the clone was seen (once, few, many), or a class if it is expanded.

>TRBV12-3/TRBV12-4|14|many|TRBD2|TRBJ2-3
CASSSMGEGDTQYF
TGTGCCAGCAGTTCGATGGGGGAGGGGGATACGCAGTATTTT
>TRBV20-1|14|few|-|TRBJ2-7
CSARGGVLIYEQYF
TGCAGTGCTAGAGGGGGAGTTCTCATTTACGAGCAGTACTTC
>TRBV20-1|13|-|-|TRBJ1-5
CSALPGGNQPQHF
TGCAGTGCCCTCCCTGGGGGCAATCAGCCCCAGCATTTT
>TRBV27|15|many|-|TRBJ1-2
CASSLKGRGHRGYTF
TGTGCCAGCAGTTTGAAGGGCAGGGGTCACCGCGGCTACACCTTC
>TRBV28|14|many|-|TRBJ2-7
CASSLRGRWGEQYF
TGTGCCAGCAGTTTACGGGGCAGGTGGGGGGAGCAGTACTTC
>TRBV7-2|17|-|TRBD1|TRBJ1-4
CASSPTPGQGLYEKLFF
TGTGCCAGCAGCCCAACCCCGGGACAGGGGTTGTATGAAAAACTGTTTTTT
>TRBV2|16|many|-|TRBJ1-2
CASRAPPGQSNYGYTF
TGTGCCAGCAGGGCCCCCCCCGGGCAGAGCAACTATGGCTACACCTTC
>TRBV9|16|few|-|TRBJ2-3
CASSGLGTGSTDTQYF
TGTGCCAGCAGCGGACTCGGGACGGGAAGCACAGATACGCAGTATTTT
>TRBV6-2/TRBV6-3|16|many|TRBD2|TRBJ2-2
CASSNGLAGASGELFF
TGTGCCAGCAGTAATGGACTAGCGGGAGCTTCGGGGGAGCTGTTTTTT
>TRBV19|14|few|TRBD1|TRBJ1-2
CASSRDRESYGYTF
TGTGCCAGTAGTCGGGACAGGGAGAGCTATGGCTACACCTTC
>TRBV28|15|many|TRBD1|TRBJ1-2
CASRGTGRFYYGYTF
TGTGCCAGCAGAGGGACAGGAAGGTTTTACTATGGCTACACCTTC
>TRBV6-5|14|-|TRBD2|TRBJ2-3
CASSSAGEADTQYF
TGTGCCAGCAGTTCCGCGGGAGAGGCAGATACGCAGTATTTT
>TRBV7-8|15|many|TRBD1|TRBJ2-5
CASSHRDRGQETQYF
TGTGCCAGCAGCCACCGGGACAGGGGGCAAGAGACCCAGTACTTC
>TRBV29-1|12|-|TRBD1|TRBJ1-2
CSGRDRNYGYTF
TGCAGCGGCAGGGACAGGAACTATGGCTACACCTTC
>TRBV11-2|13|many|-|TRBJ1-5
CASSLGPPEAQHF
TGTGCCAGCAGCTTAGGACCCCCGGAGGCCCAGCATTTT
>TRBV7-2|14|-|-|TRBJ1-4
CASGISEANEKLFF
TGTGCCAGCGGCATCAGTGAGGCTAATGAAAAACTGTTTTTT
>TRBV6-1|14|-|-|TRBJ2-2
CASEFEPNTGELFF
TGTGCCAGCGAGTTCGAACCCAACACCGGGGAGCTGTTTTTT
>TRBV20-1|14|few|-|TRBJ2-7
CSAREGTGSYEQYF
TGCAGTGCTAGAGAGGGAACAGGCTCCTACGAGCAGTACTTC
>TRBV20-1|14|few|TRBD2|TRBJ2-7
CSARVPGGSDEQYF
TGCAGTGCTAGGGTGCCGGGGGGAAGCGACGAGCAGTACTTC
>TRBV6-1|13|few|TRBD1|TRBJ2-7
CASTNRGRYEQYF
TGTGCCAGCACTAACAGGGGAAGGTACGAGCAGTACTTC
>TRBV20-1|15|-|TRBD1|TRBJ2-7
CSARDPWTGEGEQYF
TGCAGTGCTAGAGACCCATGGACAGGGGAAGGCGAGCAGTACTTC
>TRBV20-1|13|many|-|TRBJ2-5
CSSRNGYQETQYF
TGCAGTTCGCGGAATGGCTATCAAGAGACCCAGTACTTC
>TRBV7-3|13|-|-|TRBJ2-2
CASSLQGHGELFF
TGTGCCAGCAGCCTACAGGGTCACGGGGAGCTGTTTTTT
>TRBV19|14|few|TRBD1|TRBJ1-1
CASTGTGKNTEAFF
TGTGCCAGTACCGGGACAGGGAAGAACACTGAAGCTTTCTTT
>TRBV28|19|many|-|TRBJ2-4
CASSRRGGAGGPAKNIQYF
TGTGCCAGCAGCCGACGTGGCGGGGCAGGGGGACCAGCCAAAAACATTCAGTACTTC
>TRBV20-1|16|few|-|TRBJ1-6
CSAPVPGGQFFSPLHF
TGCAGTGCCCCCGTTCCCGGAGGACAGTTCTTCTCACCCCTCCACTTT
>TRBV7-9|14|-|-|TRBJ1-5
CASSLGGDTQPQHF
TGTGCCAGCAGCTTAGGCGGGGACACTCAGCCCCAGCATTTT